This T cell receptor beta chain was found in a study of low-dose radiotherapy and immunotherapy resistance in tumors. Looking at the study overall: Ipilimumab 1 mg/kg every six weeks, together with nivolumab 240 mg every two weeks, was given intravenously to patients. The drug cyclophosphamide was given into a vein at 200 mg/m2 every two weeks, one day before radiation and immunotherapy.

The CDR3 loop spans 14 amino acids. In germline, CDR1 is SEHNR, CDR2 FQNEAQ (reference sequence). As for this clonotype: A clone one base away is much larger, so this may be a read error.

The time point: after trial treatment. Stated treatment: LDRT plus nivolumab, ipilimumab, low-dose cyclophosphamide and aspirin (RACIN trial). Those who qualified had advanced solid tumors (lacking tumor-infiltrating lymphocytes). Primers used for first-strand cDNA, a TRAV- and TRBV-specific set, covered both alpha and beta chains. A constant-region primer paired with the V-primer adapter amplified TCRs over around 18 PCR cycles. Through in vitro transcription, the mRNA that had been isolated was amplified. Each CDR3 protein is one row after TCRdb ran MiXCR on the reads. The sample consists of approximately 80,000 distinct CDR3 sequences, roughly 17% of them appearing once.

The gene calls are TRBV7-9 and TRBJ2-3; D is unresolved. The sequence came from a male donor with prostate cancer. The sequencing used PBMCs, collected after low-dose radiotherapy plus immunotherapy. The CDR3 DNA reads TGTGCCAGCAGCTTAGGGGCTACCACAGATACGCAGTGTTTT. This translates into CASSLGATTDTQCF.